This T cell receptor beta chain was identified in a study of identical twins. The V end was cut by 4 bases, the J end by 5 bases, with 17 bases between. Germline assignment: CDR1 SNHLY and CDR2 FYNNEI. There are 15 residues in the CDR3. TCRdb fed the 5' RACE reads into MiXCR, producing one record per CDR3 protein. Of 250,000 to 300,000 distinct CDR3 sequences in the sample, about 8.5% were seen once. These data were also reused for a study on yellow fever vaccine responses in identical twins.

V is TRBV2 and J is TRBJ2-5; D possibly corresponds to TRBD2 (6 bases). This clonotype was obtained from a woman between 18 and 29 years old in good health. Sample: CD8+ T cells sorted from blood. CDR3: CASSVGGGVWETQYF. CDR3 sequence (DNA): TGTGCCAGCAGTGTTGGCGGCGGGGTGTGGGAGACCCAGTACTTC.